This TCR beta chain was identified in a study of post-analysis software for immune sequencing data (dated by TCRdb to between 2014 and 2017). At the level of the whole study: The recorded disease courses included relapsing-remitting, secondary progressive and progressive-relapsing multiple sclerosis, and some patients had no subtype annotation. A subset of samples was prepared in parallel using single-end sample barcoding, then pooled and co-amplified after Illumina adapter ligation. The patient repertoires were set against roughly eleven previously published healthy control repertoires from donors whose ages ranged from roughly 6 to 27 years.

To demonstrate the VDJtools post-analysis software, TCR beta repertoires were profiled from the peripheral blood of 10 to 15 young patients with multiple sclerosis. Multiple sclerosis patients were children and adolescents aged about 6 to 17 years. As concerns this clonotype: Its antigen has not been determined. Base qualities are not provided; no much larger clone lies one nucleotide away.

What the research found in general, with its limitations: Strong co-clustering of samples prepared in the same batch was shown by direct clustering with F measure, prompting a batch-effect correction. The multiple sclerosis patient group was slightly younger than the control group. Significantly lower normalized Chao1 diversity was found in multiple sclerosis patients than in controls, suggesting substantial peripheral T-cell clonal expansion.

Libraries came from PCR. For sequencing, an Illumina HiSeq 2500 was employed. To reduce PCR and sequencing biases, unique molecular identifiers were incorporated into the TCR beta cDNA libraries. Every 1 to 10 million input T cells yielded approximately 500,000 cDNA molecules, meaning each molecule approximated one T cell. The patient libraries were prepared and sequenced using the same protocol as the earlier healthy control dataset. Within a given batch, samples were prepared together, multiplexed and sequenced on the same HiSeq lane. The original pipeline was this. MIGEC handled the raw barcoded reads, throwing out single-read molecular identifier groups before consensus assembly and CDR3 extraction. VDJtools was used for post-analysis of the clonotype tables, and diversity was normalized by down-sampling every dataset to the size of the smallest sample. Repertoire overlap clustering matched CDR3 amino acid but not nucleotide sequences to correct batch-related cross-sample contamination. Using fastp trimming at Q25 and MiXCR clonotype assembly, TCRdb reanalyzed the public sequencing data and kept in-frame beta chains. Every entry covers one CDR3 protein and lists the most common genes and DNA from its rows. The V and J calls come from TCRdb's annotation, not from the publication. Across this sample there are fewer than 900,000 distinct CDR3 sequences, with roughly 46% seen only once. The top ten clonotypes cover 4.9% of the sample.

Sequencing was performed on blood. The sequence was obtained from a girl aged 5 to 17 with multiple sclerosis.

The CDR3 region reads CAISEGTGGTDTQYF. The nucleotide sequence is TGTGCCATCAGTGAAGGAACGGGGGGCACAGATACGCAGTATTTT. The chain links TRBV10-3 with TRBJ2-3; TRBD2 is a weak D gene call, 6 bases matching. From the germline V gene, CDR1 is ENHRY and CDR2 is SYGVKD. The CDR3 covers 15 residues, taking in both the cysteine and the phenylalanine. Of the read, only the CDR3 DNA is kept; its 45 bases are in frame from base 1. Trimming takes 3 bases from V and 1 base from J, and the germline ends sit 11 bases apart.